This T cell receptor (beta chain) was retrieved from a study of OX40 agonist ivuxolimab in advanced cancers. Context from the whole study: The costimulatory receptor OX40 (CD134) was targeted by ivuxolimab, a fully human IgG2 agonistic monoclonal antibody. The monotherapy dose-escalation portion (N = 52 patients) of the phase I ivuxolimab trial is reported in the paper. The dose-escalation cohort was roughly 87% male with a mean age of roughly 60 years, ranging from 23 to 79. The purpose of peripheral TCRbeta sequencing was to test whether ivuxolimab changed TCR sequence diversity and led to clonal T-cell expansion. Three dose-escalation patients achieved partial responses, one with hepatocellular carcinoma and two with cutaneous melanoma. Intravenous ivuxolimab was administered to patients every 2 weeks at six dose levels: 0.01, 0.1, 0.3, 1.5, 3 and 10 mg/kg. Of the roughly 50 dose-escalation patients, hepatocellular carcinoma was present in approximately 20, melanoma in around 15, renal cell carcinoma in 9 and head and neck cancer in 9. Prior anti-PD-1, anti-PD-L1 or anti-CTLA-4 therapy was permitted, and approximately 40% of dose-escalation patients had received checkpoint inhibitors.

Genomic DNA was extracted from sorted cells for sequencing of the TCRbeta CDR3 region. The immunoSEQ Assay was used for sequencing of TCRbeta CDR3 regions. As stored in TCRdb, this immuneACCESS dataset retains in-frame rearrangements with V and J assigned. A fraction of the clones does not appear; measured against another copy, unresolved V genes explain less than half of the discrepancy, and the remainder lacks a known reason. In this sample the table shows around 72,000 clones, roughly four fifths of which occur a single time. Roughly 0.4% of the sample is held by the ten biggest clonotypes. The full study reports these points: In the 0.1-3.0 mg/kg groups, partial responders were among the patients with the lowest normalized peripheral clonal expansion, particularly in CD8+ T cells. After ivuxolimab, more expanded clones were found on average in CD8+ T cells than in CD4+ T cells. At doses of 0.1 to 3.0 mg/kg, clonal expansion of both CD4+ and CD8+ blood T cells was observed from baseline to week 6. The antigen specificity of the clonally expanded peripheral T cells was not determined. Low levels of normalized T-cell clonal expansion were also seen in some patients who did not respond.

This clone was counted a single time. It lacks a known antigen. Base qualities are not provided; no much larger clone lies one nucleotide away. Patients with autoimmune disease history or receiving systemic immunosuppression were excluded from the trial. Peripheral blood for TCR sequencing was collected from all dose cohorts at baseline, on cycle 4 day 1, and on cycle 7 day 1. Samples were obtained from an open-label, multicenter, first-in-human phase I dose-escalation trial of ivuxolimab. Adults with locally advanced or metastatic melanoma, renal cell carcinoma, hepatocellular carcinoma or head and neck squamous cell carcinoma were enrolled in the trial. Before TCR sequencing, CD4+ T cells and CD8+ T cells were sorted from peripheral blood as separate populations. Counted from cysteine to phenylalanine, this CDR3 has 12 amino acids. Only the CDR3 DNA stays, 36 bases, in frame from base 1. A distance of 7 bases separates the germline ends of V and J, which lose 2 bases and 7 bases respectively. Reading the germline V gene (reference sequence) gives CDR1 LNHDA and CDR2 SQIVND.

The sequence came from an adult with an advanced solid tumor such as melanoma, head and neck, liver or kidney cancer. The chain uses TRBV19 and TRBJ2-3; the D region possibly corresponds to TRBD2 (5 bases align). This material consisted of CD4+ or CD8+ T cells sorted from blood, taken in a trial of the OX40 agonist ivuxolimab. In nucleotide form, the sequence is TGTGCCAGTAGTATAAGCGGCAATACGCAGTATTTT. This translates into CASSISGNTQYF.